The 30 T cell receptor beta chains below all came from one sample that was sequenced in a study of cytomegalovirus exposure and HLA in healthy donors. In the PCR, 60 Vbeta and 13 Jbeta primers were used. Data came from immunoSEQ multiplex PCR; TCRdb stores just in-frame clones and leaves some out. The sample includes approximately 160,000 clones, about four fifths of them seen just once. Sequencing was done on a sample of PBMCs. The receptors were sampled from a girl aged 10 to 17 in good health and CMV-seropositive.

The chain recombines TRBV29-1 with TRBJ1-2; 10 nucleotides match TRBD1. Germline CDR1 is SQVTM and CDR2 is ANQGSEA. The CDR3 length is 14 residues. The trim removed 6 bases at V and 4 bases at J, leaving 8 bases unmatched. Here the CDR3 DNA reads TGCAGCGTAGGGGCCGGGACAGGGGTCTATGGCTACACCTTC. This gives the protein CSVGAGTGVYGYTF.

Note on this clone: Other nucleotide sequences from this sample produce the same CDR3. This chain links TRBV5-1 with TRBJ1-2; TRBD1 might be the D (5 bases). Germline lookup yields CDR1 SGHRS and CDR2 YFSETQ. Trimming removed 5 bases at V and 0 bases at J, with 11 bases between. The CDR3 has 14 residues. The CDR3 loop is CASSPDRANYGYTF. CDR3 sequence (DNA): TGCGCCAGCAGTCCCGACAGAGCTAACTATGGCTACACCTTC. Full variable domain (rest looked up from reference TRBV5-1 and TRBJ1-2): KAGVTQTPRYLIKTRGQQVTLSCSPISGHRSVSWYQQTPGQGLQFLFEYFSETQRNKGNFPGRFSGRQFSNSRSEMNVSTLELGDSALYLCASSPDRANYGYTFGSGTRLTVV.

The J gene is TRBJ2-7, the V gene TRBV19; 7 bases agree with TRBD1. The V gene's germline CDR1 is LNHDA and CDR2 SQIVND (reference sequence). V was clipped by 1 base and J by 3 bases; unmatched bases: 6. The CDR3 sequence is 15 residues long. CDR3 amino acids: CASSIASAGGYEQYF. As DNA, the CDR3 is TGTGCCAGTAGTATAGCTAGTGCAGGGGGCTACGAGCAGTACTTC. Using reference TRBV19 and TRBJ2-7 for the parts outside the CDR3, the full variable domain is DGGITQSPKYLFRKEGQNVTLSCEQNLNHDAMYWYRQDPGQGLRLIYYSQIVNDFQKGDIAEGYSVSREKKESFPLTVTSAQKNPTAFYLCASSIASAGGYEQYFGPGTRLTVT.

Of note for this clone: A junction boundary mismatches the germline segment, possibly from a read error. The chain uses TRBV7-7 and TRBJ2-5; 7 bases align to TRBD1. Germline loops: CDR1 SSHAT, CDR2 FNYEAQ (reference sequence). The CDR3 loop spans 15 amino acids. In DNA, the CDR3 is TGTGCTAGCAGCTTCAGAGTGACAGGGACGGAGACCCAGTACTTC. It specifies CASSFRVTGTETQYF.

This clone has just one count. The gene calls are TRBV19 and TRBJ1-2; D gene uncertain. CDR3 length equals 13 residues. The V end lost 6 bases, the J end lost 4 bases, and 12 bases lay between the germline ends. CDR1 and CDR2 from the germline V gene are LNHDA and SQIVND (reference sequence). The DNA for the CDR3 is TGTGCCAGTAGGACTAACAGTTTCTATGGCTACACCTTC. Amino acid sequence: CASRTNSFYGYTF.

This clone was observed a single time. This chain connects TRBV18 to TRBJ1-4; 10 bases line up with TRBD1. The CDR3 consists of 15 residues. Germline V lookup: CDR1 KGHSH, CDR2 LQKENI. V gave up 5 bases and J gave up 5 bases; unmatched junction bases: 5. The CDR3 sequence is CASSGLGQGNEKLFF. DNA of the CDR3: TGTGCCAGCTCAGGGCTGGGACAGGGGAATGAAAAACTGTTTTTT.

The CDR3 reads CASSPITGEETQYF. In DNA, the CDR3 is TGTGCCAGCAGCCCAATAACAGGGGAAGAGACCCAGTACTTC. The gene calls are TRBV7-9 and TRBJ2-5, with 7 positions matching TRBD1. The CDR3 is 14 amino acids. The J segment lost 3 bases and the V segment lost 5 bases, leaving 6 bases of the junction unmatched. The germline CDR1 and CDR2 sequences are SEHNR and FQNEAQ (reference sequence).

This chain joins TRBV18 and TRBJ1-1; D remains ambiguous. The CDR3 is 13 amino acids. Germline V gives CDR1 KGHSH, CDR2 LQKENI. Trimming shortened V by 6 bases and J by 7 bases, and 15 bases separated the two germline ends. The CDR3 coding sequence is TGTGCCAGCTCTTCCCTGGGCACGGTTGAAGCTTTCTTT. Translating it yields CASSSLGTVEAFF.

Only a few counts were recorded for this clone. The V and J genes are TRBV19 and TRBJ1-1; 7 nucleotides align to TRBD1. The CDR3 covers 18 residues. J was trimmed by 0 bases and V by 4 bases; bases with no gene match: 14. Germline V CDR1 and CDR2: LNHDA, SQIVND (reference sequence). In DNA, the CDR3 is TGTGCCAGTAGTACCCCTTTTGGGCAGGGGGTCTTGAACACTGAAGCTTTCTTT. Translating gives CASSTPFGQGVLNTEAFF. Variable domain in full (rest from reference TRBV19 and TRBJ1-1): DGGITQSPKYLFRKEGQNVTLSCEQNLNHDAMYWYRQDPGQGLRLIYYSQIVNDFQKGDIAEGYSVSREKKESFPLTVTSAQKNPTAFYLCASSTPFGQGVLNTEAFFGQGTRLTVV.

V usage is TRBV10-3 and J usage is TRBJ2-7, with unresolved D. The V end lost 6 bases, the J end lost 5 bases, and 14 bases lay between the germline ends. The CDR3 has 13 amino acids. In germline, CDR1 is ENHRY, CDR2 SYGVKD. DNA of the CDR3: TGTGCCATCAGGGCCTCCCTGGGCCACGAGCAGTACTTC. This gives the protein CAIRASLGHEQYF.

The rearrangement links TRBV4-1 to TRBJ1-5; 8 bases match TRBD1. Germline V CDR1 and CDR2: MGHRA, YSYEKL. V lost 0 bases, J lost 6 bases, and 4 bases stayed unmatched. This CDR3 has 15 amino acids. The CDR3 coding sequence is TGCGCCAGCAGCCAAGAGACAGGGGTCGGTCAGCCCCAGCATTTT. As protein: CASSQETGVGQPQHF.

This sequence joins TRBV4-1 and TRBJ2-1, with D hard to call. CDR3 size: 15 residues. V lost 0 bases to trimming and J lost 4 bases, with 10 bases between them. The germline V gene encodes CDR1 MGHRA and CDR2 YSYEKL. The CDR3 spells CASSQEVGVYNEQFF. The CDR3, as DNA: TGCGCCAGCAGCCAAGAGGTAGGAGTGTACAATGAGCAGTTCTTC.

Turning to this clone: One end of the junction varies from germline; a read error may be responsible. The rearrangement uses TRBV11-2 and TRBJ2-2; TRBD2 matches at 8 bases. Germline V gene lookup returns CDR1 SGHAT and CDR2 FQNNGV. The CDR3 sequence is 17 residues long. This CDR3 is CAGSLGAGVVYTGELFF. As DNA, the CDR3 is TGTGCCGGCAGCTTAGGAGCGGGAGTTGTATACACCGGGGAGCTGTTTTTT. The full variable domain, with the rest looked up from reference TRBV11-2 and TRBJ2-2, is EAGVAQSPRYKIIEKRQSVAFWCNPISGHATLYWYQQILGQGPKLLIQFQNNGVVDDSQLPKDRFSAERLKGVDSTLKIQPAKLEDSAVYLCAGSLGAGVVYTGELFFGEGSRLTVL.

This chain joins TRBV7-9 and TRBJ2-1; no clear D. Germline lookup yields CDR1 SEHNR and CDR2 FQNEAQ (reference sequence). The CDR3 is 18 amino acids. Trimming left V 5 bases short and J 0 bases short, with 20 bases between. CDR3 protein: CASSPMEFGGNSYNEQFF. The CDR3 nucleotides read TGTGCCAGCAGCCCAATGGAATTCGGCGGCAACTCCTACAATGAGCAGTTCTTC.

The chain employs TRBV29-1 and TRBJ1-2, with D unresolved. The CDR3 contains 12 residues. The germline V gene has CDR1 SQVTM and CDR2 ANQGSEA. The V end was cut by 7 bases, the J end by 3 bases, with 12 bases between. CDR3 in amino acids: CSAAGGDYGYTF. CDR3 in DNA: TGCAGCGCCGCCGGCGGGGACTATGGCTACACCTTC.

V is TRBV28 and J is TRBJ1-1; 8 bases agree with TRBD1. CDR3 length: 14 residues. Germline CDR1 MDHEN, CDR2 SYDVKM. The J segment lost 13 bases and the V segment lost 10 bases, leaving 20 bases of the junction unmatched. CDR3 in amino acids: CAIRDRIAFMEDFF. The CDR3 DNA reads as TGTGCCATCCGGGACAGGATTGCGTTTATGGAGGATTTCTTT.

This chain joins TRBV5-1 and TRBJ2-5; 8 nucleotides line up with TRBD2. V lost 0 bases and J lost 3; bases outside the gene matches: 4. Germline V gene lookup returns CDR1 SGHRS and CDR2 YFSETQ. CDR3 size: 15 residues. CDR3 bases: TGCGCCAGCAGCTTGGCAGGGACTAGTGAAGAGACCCAGTACTTC. This gives the protein CASSLAGTSEETQYF.

This clone has more than one count but fewer than ten. The chain couples TRBV25-1 to TRBJ2-7; a weak D match, TRBD1 (7 bases). The CDR3 is 17 amino acids. CDR1 is MGHDK and CDR2 is SYGVNS in the germline V gene. The germline V and J ends were trimmed by 1 base and 3 bases, with 19 bases remaining between them. Here the CDR3 reads CASSESRDSQNLYEQYF. The CDR3 nucleotides read TGTGCCAGCAGTGAATCGCGGGACAGCCAAAACCTCTACGAGCAGTACTTC.

A single count supports this clone. The V call is TRBV28, the J call TRBJ1-6; D possibly corresponds to TRBD1 (5 bases). V was trimmed by 6 bases and J by 5 bases, leaving 8 bases between them. CDR1 and CDR2 from the germline V gene are MDHEN and SYDVKM. This CDR3 has 13 residues. The CDR3, as DNA: TGTGCCAGCAGAACAGGAAATAATTCACCCCTCCACTTT. It specifies CASRTGNNSPLHF.

The chain has TRBV4-1 and TRBJ2-3; D not certain. CDR1 and CDR2 (germline): MGHRA, YSYEKL. V was trimmed by 2 bases and J by 2 bases, leaving 5 bases between them. This CDR3 is built from 13 residues. The CDR3 nucleotides read TGCGCCAGCAGCCAATCGTCCACAGATACGCAGTATTTT. Its protein is CASSQSSTDTQYF.

The genes are TRBV28 and TRBJ2-7, with 8 positions matching TRBD1. With V trimmed by 8 bases and J by 5 bases, 17 bases remained unmatched. This CDR3 is built from 16 residues. Germline V gives CDR1 MDHEN, CDR2 SYDVKM. The CDR3 DNA follows: TGTGCCAGCTACCCGCAAGCAACACAGGGGGGCAACGAGCAGTACTTC. Translated: CASYPQATQGGNEQYF.

Regarding this clone: At the DNA level, this CDR3 is encoded by other sequences in the same sample as well. This chain joins TRBV27 and TRBJ2-1, with 9 bases matching TRBD2. The germline V gene encodes CDR1 MNHEY and CDR2 SMNVEV (reference sequence). The CDR3 consists of 15 residues. V dropped 2 bases and J dropped 7; count of bases not matched to a gene: 6. This CDR3 is CASSLGLAGRNEQFF. The CDR3 DNA follows: TGTGCCAGCAGTTTAGGGCTAGCGGGAAGGAATGAGCAGTTCTTC.

The chain has TRBV5-5 and TRBJ1-1; tentative D call: TRBD1 (5 bases). Deletions cut 4 bases from V and 2 bases from J, with 12 bases between. Germline CDR1 is SGHKS and CDR2 is YYEKEE (reference sequence). The CDR3 is made up of 14 amino acids. CDR3 nucleotides: TGTGCCAGCAGCCCGCCGGGACTCAACACTGAAGCTTTCTTT. Its protein is CASSPPGLNTEAFF.

The table lists this clone with a few counts. This chain connects TRBV14 to TRBJ1-1; D not certain. V was trimmed by 3 bases and J by 1 base, leaving 6 bases between them. CDR1 is SGHDN, CDR2 FVKESK, per germline. The CDR3 length is 13 residues. Written as DNA, the CDR3 is TGTGCCAGCAGCCAGTACAGGAACACTGAAGCTTTCTTT. It translates to CASSQYRNTEAFF.

The chain combines TRBV19 with TRBJ1-2; 9 bases are shared with TRBD1. This CDR3 contains 14 residues. CDR1 LNHDA and CDR2 SQIVND come from the germline V gene (reference sequence). Trimming removed 5 bases from V and 0 bases from J; junction bases left unmatched: 1. CDR3 sequence: CASSRDRANYGYTF. CDR3 bases: TGTGCCAGTAGTCGGGACAGGGCTAACTATGGCTACACCTTC.

This sequence joins TRBV27 and TRBJ2-5; D is ambiguous. CDR3 length: 14 amino acids. Trimming took off 8 bases at V and 5 bases at J, with 18 bases between the two ends. Germline V gene sequence: CDR1 MNHEY, CDR2 SMNVEV (reference sequence). The CDR3 bases are TGTGCCAGCGGATCATCATTAGCCGTTGAGACCCAGTACTTC. Its protein product is CASGSSLAVETQYF.

V usage is TRBV11-1 and J usage is TRBJ2-2; 8 bases agree with TRBD2. V dropped 7 bases and J dropped 6; count of bases not matched to a gene: 10. This CDR3 region has 15 residues. Looked up from germline, CDR1 is SGHAT and CDR2 is FQDESV (reference sequence). The CDR3 region has the DNA TGTGCCAGCACACCAGGGACTAGTTTCCCCGGGGAGCTGTTTTTT. It encodes CASTPGTSFPGELFF.

The genes are TRBV7-3 and TRBJ2-1; D possibly corresponds to TRBD1 (6 bases). The CDR3 length is 14 residues. Trimming shortened V by 2 bases and J by 10 bases, and 15 bases separated the two germline ends. Looked up from germline, CDR1 is SGHTA and CDR2 is FQGTGA. The CDR3 spells CASSLGLGAREQFF. Here the CDR3 DNA reads TGTGCCAGCAGCTTAGGTCTGGGGGCTCGGGAGCAGTTCTTC.

The chain employs TRBV30 and TRBJ1-5, with 7 bases lining up with TRBD1. The V and J ends lost 2 bases and 5 bases, in that order; junction bases with no gene match: 3. CDR3 length: 13 residues. Germline V gene sequence: CDR1 GTSNPN, CDR2 SVGIG (reference sequence). The CDR3 spells CAWSPTGDQPQHF. CDR3 sequence (DNA): TGTGCCTGGAGTCCCACAGGGGATCAGCCCCAGCATTTT.

The chain employs TRBV20-1 and TRBJ2-7; D unresolved. The CDR3 runs 11 residues. Germline CDR1 is DFQATT and CDR2 is SNEGSKA (reference sequence). V was trimmed by 6 bases and J by 4 bases, leaving 10 bases between them. DNA of the CDR3: TGCAGTGCGAGCAGGAAGTACGAGCAGTACTTC. This gives the protein CSASRKYEQYF.